Listed below are T cell receptor beta chains from one sample, sequenced in a study of cytomegalovirus exposure and HLA in healthy donors. Measured with immunoSEQ multiplex PCR; TCRdb has only the in-frame clones, and not every one. The sample has approximately 79,000 clones, roughly 80% seen once; the top ten hold about 22%. Sequenced input: PBMCs. The receptors were gathered from a woman between 40 and 50 years old in good health and CMV-seropositive. Each CDR3 is given with its conserved first and last residue. The D gene is left open where the match is weak. Clone size is shown for a subset of rows, as once, few, many or a class of expanded clone.

>TRBJ2-7|-|TRBV11-2|TRBD1
CASSSLGTGTSYEQYF
TGTGCCAGCAGCTCCCTCGGGACAGGGACATCCTACGAGCAGTACTTC
>TRBJ1-2|-|TRBV5-1|-
CASSLQQEDYGYTF
TGCGCCAGCAGCTTGCAACAGGAAGACTATGGCTACACCTTC
>TRBJ2-7|-|TRBV2|TRBD2
CASSGLAWGEQYF
TGTGCCAGCAGTGGACTAGCGTGGGGCGAGCAGTACTTC
>TRBJ2-5|-|TRBV7-2|-
CASSLFRETQYF
TGTGCCAGCAGCTTATTCCGAGAGACCCAGTACTTC
>TRBJ1-2|few|TRBV6-5|-
CASSTRNGLDGYTF
TGTGCCAGCAGCACCCGGAATGGGCTGGATGGCTACACCTTC
>TRBJ2-2|-|TRBV4-1|-
CASTTDRDSNTGELFF
TGCGCCAGCACCACCGACAGGGACTCGAACACCGGGGAGCTGTTTTTT
>TRBJ2-5|-|TRBV9|TRBD2
CASSVIAGGGTQYF
TGTGCCAGCAGCGTCATAGCGGGGGGCGGGACCCAGTACTTC
>TRBJ2-4|few|TRBV29-1|TRBD1
CSVRGTGGNIQYF
TGCAGCGTGAGGGGGACAGGGGGAAACATTCAGTACTTC
>TRBJ2-3|-|TRBV6-5|TRBD2
CASTASAGADTQYF
TGTGCCAGCACCGCATCTGCGGGGGCAGATACGCAGTATTTT
>TRBJ1-1|once|TRBV6-5|-
CASSRAGLKDTEAFF
TGTGCCAGCAGTCGAGCTGGACTCAAGGACACTGAAGCTTTCTTT
>TRBJ2-1|-|TRBV30|-
CAWSVTGGAYNEQFF
TGTGCCTGGAGTGTAACCGGAGGGGCCTACAATGAGCAGTTCTTC
>TRBJ1-6|-|TRBV6-4|-
CASSRDKLNSPLHF
TGTGCCAGCAGTAGGGACAAACTAAATTCACCCCTCCACTTT